The source of this T cell receptor (beta chain) is a study of identical twins. The CDR3 spans 13 residues. Germline lookup yields CDR1 SGHTA and CDR2 FQGNSA. The ends were cut back, 5 bases at V and 4 bases at J, with 11 bases in the middle. Regarding this clonotype: Its target is unknown.

MiXCR was run by TCRdb on the 5' RACE reads, yielding one entry per CDR3 protein. The table lists 600,000 to 700,000 distinct CDR3 sequences, approximately 21% of them singletons. Study results and caveats: Insertion counts were lower in abundant cord blood beta clonotypes, a trend that memory repertoires did not show.

These records were also assigned to another study, of T cells expressing NK-cell markers. That source adds: Whether expanded NKG2C+ T cell clones were HCMV specific stayed uncertain.

Sequencing was done on a sample of PBMCs. The sequence was collected from a woman younger than 30 in good health. The chain is built from TRBV7-2 and TRBJ1-2; maybe TRBD1 (5 bases). CDR3 sequence: CASSDSAPYGYTF. In DNA, the CDR3 is TGTGCCAGCAGCGACAGCGCCCCCTATGGCTACACCTTC. Full variable domain (missing parts from reference TRBV7-2 and TRBJ1-2): GAGVSQSPSNKVTEKGKDVELRCDPISGHTALYWYRQSLGQGLEFLIYFQGNSAPDKSGLPSDRFSAERTGGSVSTLTIQRTQQEDSAVYLCASSDSAPYGYTFGSGTRLTVV.